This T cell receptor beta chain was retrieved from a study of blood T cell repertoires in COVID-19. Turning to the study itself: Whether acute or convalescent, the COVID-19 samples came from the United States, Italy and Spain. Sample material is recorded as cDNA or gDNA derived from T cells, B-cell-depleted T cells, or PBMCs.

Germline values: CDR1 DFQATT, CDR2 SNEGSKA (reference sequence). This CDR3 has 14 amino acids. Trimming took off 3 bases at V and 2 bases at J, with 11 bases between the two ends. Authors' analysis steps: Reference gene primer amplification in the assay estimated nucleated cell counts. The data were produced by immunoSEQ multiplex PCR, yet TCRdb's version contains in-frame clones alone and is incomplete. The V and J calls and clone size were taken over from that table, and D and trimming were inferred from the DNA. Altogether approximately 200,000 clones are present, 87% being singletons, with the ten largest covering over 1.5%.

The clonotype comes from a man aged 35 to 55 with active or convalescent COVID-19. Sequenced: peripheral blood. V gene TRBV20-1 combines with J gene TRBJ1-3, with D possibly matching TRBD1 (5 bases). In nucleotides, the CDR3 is TGCAGTGCTAGTCAAGGGGCAGCTGGAAACACCATATATTTT. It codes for CSASQGAAGNTIYF.